This T cell receptor beta chain was captured by sequencing in a study of blood T cell repertoires in COVID-19. Participants were aged about 18 to 100 years from around 26 US areas. Profiled with immunoSEQ multiplex PCR; TCRdb holds only in-frame clones, not every one. In the table there are some 500,000 clones, more than 75% of which are singletons. Germline loops: CDR1 SEHNR, CDR2 FQNEAQ (reference sequence). CDR3 size: 12 residues. The V end lost 5 bases, the J end lost 13 bases, and 17 bases lay between the germline ends. The receptor's source is a woman in her forties who had recovered from COVID-19. The genes are TRBV7-9 and TRBJ1-2; D is possibly TRBD1 (5 bases). The material sequenced was PBMCs or T cells enriched from blood (not recorded which). CDR3 residues: CASSPGGGTVTF. DNA of the CDR3: TGTGCCAGCAGCCCCGGGGGGGGGACCGTCACCTTC.